This T cell receptor (beta chain) was recovered during a study of beta chain features in type 1 diabetes. Findings and limits, study-wide: Patients with type 1 diabetes showed fewer VDJ junction insertions and more deletions. For patients and controls alike, PCR might favor shorter templates to the same degree.

This clone was counted a few times. As yet, its antigen is unknown. Sorted populations all had greater than 95% purity. The germline CDR1 and CDR2 sequences are MDHEN and SYDVKM. Deletions cut 4 bases from V and 12 bases from J, with 10 bases between. This CDR3 has 11 amino acids. Sequencing targeted expressed TCRB transcripts, as all isolated RNA had been reverse transcribed. Libraries were prepared by immunoSEQ multiplex PCR; TCRdb keeps only in-frame clonotypes and omits some of them. The sample includes about 250,000 clones, 11% to 15% of them seen just once. The rearrangement links TRBV28 to TRBJ1-5; TRBD1 might be the D (5 bases). The sequenced sample consisted of naive CD4+ T cells from blood. The receptor's source is a woman aged 35 to 49 in good health. The CDR3 is CASSWGRGQHF. The DNA for the CDR3 is TGTGCCAGCAGTTGGGGAAGGGGCCAGCATTTT.